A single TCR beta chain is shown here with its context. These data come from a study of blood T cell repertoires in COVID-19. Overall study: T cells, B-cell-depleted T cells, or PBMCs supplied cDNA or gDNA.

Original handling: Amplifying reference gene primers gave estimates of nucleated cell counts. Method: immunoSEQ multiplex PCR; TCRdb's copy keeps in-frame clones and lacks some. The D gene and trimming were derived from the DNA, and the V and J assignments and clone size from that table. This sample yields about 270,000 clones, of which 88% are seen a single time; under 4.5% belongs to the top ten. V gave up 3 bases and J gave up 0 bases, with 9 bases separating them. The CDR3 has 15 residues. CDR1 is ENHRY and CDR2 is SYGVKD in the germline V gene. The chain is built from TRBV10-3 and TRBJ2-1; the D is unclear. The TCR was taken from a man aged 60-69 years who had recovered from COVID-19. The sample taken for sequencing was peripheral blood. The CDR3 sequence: CAISDVLSSYNEQFF. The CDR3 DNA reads TGTGCCATCAGTGACGTCCTGAGCTCCTACAATGAGCAGTTCTTC.